This TCR beta chain stems from a study of blood T cell repertoires in COVID-19. This clone came up once. This CDR3 contains 12 residues. Per the germline V gene, CDR1 is SNHLY and CDR2 is FYNNEI. Trimming took 7 bases from V and 7 from J; bases not matched to a gene: 4. Profiling relied on immunoSEQ multiplex PCR, and the TCRdb table lists in-frame clones only, not all of them. The sample carries approximately 81,000 clones, 80% to 90% recorded once. The rearrangement uses TRBV2 and TRBJ2-1; TRBD1 matches 7 bases. The TCR was taken from a woman aged 45-59 years with acute COVID-19. Sequencing was performed on PBMCs or T cells enriched from blood (not recorded which). The CDR3 region has the DNA TGTGCCAGCACTAGGGGGCGGAATGAGCAGTTCTTC. This codes for CASTRGRNEQFF.